This T cell receptor (beta chain) was found in a study of vaccination and CD4 T cells after COVID-19. Study information: Control cultures used a CEFX viral epitope pool, an HIV-1 Nef peptide pool, or no peptide.

Treatment denoted: approximately nine-day PBMC culture with coronavirus spike peptide pools or control peptides (ViraFEST assay). The assay that was used to sequence DNA from cultured CD4+ T cells was the Oncomine TCR Beta short-read assay. TCRdb fed the PCR reads into MiXCR, producing one record per CDR3 protein. The sample lists about 27,000 distinct CDR3 sequences; roughly 60% were seen once. Germline V gene data show CDR1 as SGHDN and CDR2 as FVKESK. V was shortened by 4 bases and J by 10 bases, with 22 bases between the two germline ends. The CDR3 spans 15 residues. This clonotype was seen a handful of times. Antigen specificity is unknown.

The chain couples TRBV14 to TRBJ2-5, with D perhaps TRBD2 (6 bases). The TCR was taken from a human donor who received a COVID-19 vaccine. The specimen was CD4+ T cells from blood, cultured in vitro, collected after SARS-CoV-2 vaccination. CDR3 DNA: TGTGCCAGCAGCCCGGAGGATTTTTTCGGGACTTTCCAGTACTTC. Its translation: CASSPEDFFGTFQYF.